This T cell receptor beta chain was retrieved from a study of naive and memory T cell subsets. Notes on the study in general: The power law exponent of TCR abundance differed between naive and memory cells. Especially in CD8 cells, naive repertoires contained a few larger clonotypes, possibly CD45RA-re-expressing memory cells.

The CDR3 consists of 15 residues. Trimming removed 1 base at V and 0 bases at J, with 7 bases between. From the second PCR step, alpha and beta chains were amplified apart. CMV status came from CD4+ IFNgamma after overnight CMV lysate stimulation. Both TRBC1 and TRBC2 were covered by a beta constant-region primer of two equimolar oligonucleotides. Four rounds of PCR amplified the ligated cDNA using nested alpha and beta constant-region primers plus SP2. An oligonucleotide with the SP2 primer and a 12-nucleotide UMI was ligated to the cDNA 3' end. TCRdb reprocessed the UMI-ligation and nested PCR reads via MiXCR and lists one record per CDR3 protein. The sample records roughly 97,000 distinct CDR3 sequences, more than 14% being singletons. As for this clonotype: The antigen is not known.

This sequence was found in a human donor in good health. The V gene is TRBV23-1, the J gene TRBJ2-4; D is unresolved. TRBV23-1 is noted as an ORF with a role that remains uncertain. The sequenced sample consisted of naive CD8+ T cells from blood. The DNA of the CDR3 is TGCGCCAGCAGTCAATGCGGTGAAGCCAAAAACATTCAGTACTTC. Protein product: CASSQCGEAKNIQYF.